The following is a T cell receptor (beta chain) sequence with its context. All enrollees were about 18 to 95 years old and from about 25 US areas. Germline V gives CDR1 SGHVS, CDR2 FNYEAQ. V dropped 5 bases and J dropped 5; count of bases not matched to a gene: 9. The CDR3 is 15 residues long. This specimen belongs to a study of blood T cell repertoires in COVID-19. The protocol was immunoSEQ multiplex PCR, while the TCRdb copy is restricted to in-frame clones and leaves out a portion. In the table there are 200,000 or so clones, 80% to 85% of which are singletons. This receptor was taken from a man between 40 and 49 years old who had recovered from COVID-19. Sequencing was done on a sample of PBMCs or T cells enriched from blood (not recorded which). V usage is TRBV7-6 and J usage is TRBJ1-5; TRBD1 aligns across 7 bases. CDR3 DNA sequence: TGTGCCAGCAGCCCTGGACAGGCCCTAGATCAGCCCCAGCATTTT. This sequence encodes CASSPGQALDQPQHF.